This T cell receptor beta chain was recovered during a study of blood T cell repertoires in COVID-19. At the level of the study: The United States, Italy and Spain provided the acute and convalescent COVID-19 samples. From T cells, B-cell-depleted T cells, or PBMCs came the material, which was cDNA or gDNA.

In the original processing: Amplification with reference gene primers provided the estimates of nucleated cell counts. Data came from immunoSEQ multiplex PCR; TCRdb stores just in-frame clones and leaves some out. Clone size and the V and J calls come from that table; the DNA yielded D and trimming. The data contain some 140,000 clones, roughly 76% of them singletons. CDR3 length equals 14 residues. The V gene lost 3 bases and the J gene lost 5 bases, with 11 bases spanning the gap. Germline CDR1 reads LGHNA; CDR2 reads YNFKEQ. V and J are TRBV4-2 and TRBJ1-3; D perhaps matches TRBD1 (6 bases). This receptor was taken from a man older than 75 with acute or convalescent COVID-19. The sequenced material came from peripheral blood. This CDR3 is CASSHPGTRNTIYF. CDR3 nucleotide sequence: TGTGCCAGCAGCCACCCCGGGACAAGAAACACCATATATTTT.